This T cell receptor (beta chain) was recovered during a study of shared clonotypes between healthy human individuals. Study observations and caveats: Investigators collected only blood, and repertoires in tissues likely differ.

The V gene lost 0 bases and the J gene lost 0 bases, with 6 bases spanning the gap. CDR1 and CDR2 from the germline V gene are LNHNV and YYDKDF (reference sequence). CDR3 length equals 16 residues. Sequencing used immunoSEQ multiplex PCR; TCRdb keeps in-frame clones, though not all of them. The top ten hold roughly 0.13% of the sample, which has about 2 million clones, approximately 95% seen once. Worth noting for this clone: Its antigen is unidentified. Other DNA sequences from this sample encode an identical CDR3 as well.

The sequenced sample consisted of naive CD4+ T cells sorted from blood. As to subset: CD45RA+ positively selected. The sequence was collected from a man aged 18 to 30 in good health. The chain couples TRBV15 to TRBJ2-6; D is possibly TRBD1 (6 bases). The CDR3 DNA is TGTGCCACCAGCAGAGACAGGGGCTCTGGGGCCAACGTCCTGACTTTC. This translates into CATSRDRGSGANVLTF.